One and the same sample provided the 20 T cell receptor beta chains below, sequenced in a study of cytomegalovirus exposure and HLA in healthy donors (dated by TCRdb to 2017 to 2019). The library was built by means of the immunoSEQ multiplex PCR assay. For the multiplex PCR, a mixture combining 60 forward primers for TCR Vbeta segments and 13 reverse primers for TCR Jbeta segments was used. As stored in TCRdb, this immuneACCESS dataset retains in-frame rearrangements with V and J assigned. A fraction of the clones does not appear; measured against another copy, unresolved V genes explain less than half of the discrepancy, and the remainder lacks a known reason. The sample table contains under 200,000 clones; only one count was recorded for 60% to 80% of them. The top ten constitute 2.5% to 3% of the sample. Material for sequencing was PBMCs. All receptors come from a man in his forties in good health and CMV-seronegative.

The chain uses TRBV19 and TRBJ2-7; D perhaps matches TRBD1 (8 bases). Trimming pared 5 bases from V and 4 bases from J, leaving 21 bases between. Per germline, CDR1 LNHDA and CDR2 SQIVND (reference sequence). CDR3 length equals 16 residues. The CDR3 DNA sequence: TGTGCCAGTAGTCCGGCGGGGGCAGGGGGCGGGTACGAGCAGTACTTC. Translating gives CASSPAGAGGGYEQYF.

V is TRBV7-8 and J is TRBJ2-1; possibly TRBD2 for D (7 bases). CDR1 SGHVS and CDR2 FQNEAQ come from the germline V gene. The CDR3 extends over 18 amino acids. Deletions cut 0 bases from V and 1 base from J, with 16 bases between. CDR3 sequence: CASSLAFRGGGSYNEQFF. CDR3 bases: TGTGCCAGCAGCTTAGCGTTTCGAGGGGGGGGGTCCTACAATGAGCAGTTCTTC. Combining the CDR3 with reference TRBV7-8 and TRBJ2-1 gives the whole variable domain GAGVSQSPRYKVAKRGQDVALRCDPISGHVSLFWYQQALGQGPEFLTYFQNEAQLDKSGLPSDRFFAERPEGSVSTLKIQRTQQEDSAVYLCASSLAFRGGGSYNEQFFGPGTRLTVL.

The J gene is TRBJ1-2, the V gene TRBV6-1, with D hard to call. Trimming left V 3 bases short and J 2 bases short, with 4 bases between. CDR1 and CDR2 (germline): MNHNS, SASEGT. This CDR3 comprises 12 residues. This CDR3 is CASSDRNYGYTF. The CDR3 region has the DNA TGTGCCAGCAGTGACAGGAACTATGGCTACACCTTC.

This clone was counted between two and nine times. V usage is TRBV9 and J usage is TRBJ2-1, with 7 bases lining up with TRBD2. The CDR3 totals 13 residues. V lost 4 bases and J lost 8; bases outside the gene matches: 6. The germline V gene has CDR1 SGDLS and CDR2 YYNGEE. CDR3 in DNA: TGTGCCAGCAGCCCGAGACTAGCATATGAGCAGTTCTTC. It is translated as CASSPRLAYEQFF.

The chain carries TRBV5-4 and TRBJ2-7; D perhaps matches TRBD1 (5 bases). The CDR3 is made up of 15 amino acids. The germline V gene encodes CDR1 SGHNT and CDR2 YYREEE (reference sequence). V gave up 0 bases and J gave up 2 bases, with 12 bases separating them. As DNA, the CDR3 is TGTGCCAGCAGCTTGGCCTTAGGGGCCGCCTACGAGCAGTACTTC. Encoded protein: CASSLALGAAYEQYF.

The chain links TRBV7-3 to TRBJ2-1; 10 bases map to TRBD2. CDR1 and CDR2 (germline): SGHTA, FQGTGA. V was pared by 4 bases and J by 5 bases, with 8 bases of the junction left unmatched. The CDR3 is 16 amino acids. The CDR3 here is CASSSDVAGGHNEQFF. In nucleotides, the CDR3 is TGTGCCAGCAGCTCTGACGTAGCGGGAGGTCACAATGAGCAGTTCTTC.

CDR3 nucleotides: TGTGCCAGCAGTGAAGGCCCAGGCTTGAACACTGAAGCTTTCTTT. This codes for CASSEGPGLNTEAFF. The chain recombines TRBV6-1 with TRBJ1-1; D is ambiguous. The CDR3 is 15 residues long. The germline V gene encodes CDR1 MNHNS and CDR2 SASEGT. V lost 1 base to trimming and J lost 0 bases, with 9 bases between them.

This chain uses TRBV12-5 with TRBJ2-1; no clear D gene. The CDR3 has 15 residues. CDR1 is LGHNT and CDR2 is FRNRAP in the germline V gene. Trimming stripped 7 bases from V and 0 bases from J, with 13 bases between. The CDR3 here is CASDPHAGSYNEQFF. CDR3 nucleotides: TGTGCTAGTGACCCTCACGCAGGCTCCTACAATGAGCAGTTCTTC.

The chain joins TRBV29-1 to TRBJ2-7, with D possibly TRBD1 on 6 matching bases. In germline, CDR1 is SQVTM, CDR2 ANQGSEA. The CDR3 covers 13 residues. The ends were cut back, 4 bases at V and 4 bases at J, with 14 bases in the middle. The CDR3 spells CSVVGRGRYEQYF. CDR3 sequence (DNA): TGCAGCGTTGTTGGCAGGGGAAGATACGAGCAGTACTTC.

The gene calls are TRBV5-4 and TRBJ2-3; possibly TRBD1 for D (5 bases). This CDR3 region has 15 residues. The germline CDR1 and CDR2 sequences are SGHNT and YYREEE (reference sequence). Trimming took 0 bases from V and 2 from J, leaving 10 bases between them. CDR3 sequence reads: CASSLEGINTDTQYF. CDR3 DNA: TGTGCCAGCAGCTTGGAGGGGATTAACACAGATACGCAGTATTTT.

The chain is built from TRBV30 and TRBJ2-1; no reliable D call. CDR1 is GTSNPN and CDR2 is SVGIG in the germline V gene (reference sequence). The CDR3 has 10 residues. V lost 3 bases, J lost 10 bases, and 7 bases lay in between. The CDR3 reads CAWSQEEQFF. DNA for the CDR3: TGTGCCTGGAGCCAAGAGGAGCAGTTCTTC.

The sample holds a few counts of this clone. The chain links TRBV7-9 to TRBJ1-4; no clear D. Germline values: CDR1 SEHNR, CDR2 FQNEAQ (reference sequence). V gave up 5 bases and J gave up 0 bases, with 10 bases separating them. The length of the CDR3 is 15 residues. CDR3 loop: CASSHYSATNEKLFF. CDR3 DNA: TGTGCCAGCAGCCACTATAGTGCAACTAATGAAAAACTGTTTTTT. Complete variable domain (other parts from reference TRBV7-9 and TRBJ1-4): DTGVSQNPRHKITKRGQNVTFRCDPISEHNRLYWYRQTLGQGPEFLTYFQNEAQLEKSRLLSDRFSAERPKGSFSTLEIQRTEQGDSAMYLCASSHYSATNEKLFFGSGTQLSVL.

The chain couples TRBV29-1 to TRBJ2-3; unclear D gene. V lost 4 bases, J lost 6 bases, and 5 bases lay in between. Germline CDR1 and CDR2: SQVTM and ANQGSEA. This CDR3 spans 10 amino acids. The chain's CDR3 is CSVGPDTQYF. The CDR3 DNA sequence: TGCAGCGTTGGGCCCGATACGCAGTATTTT.

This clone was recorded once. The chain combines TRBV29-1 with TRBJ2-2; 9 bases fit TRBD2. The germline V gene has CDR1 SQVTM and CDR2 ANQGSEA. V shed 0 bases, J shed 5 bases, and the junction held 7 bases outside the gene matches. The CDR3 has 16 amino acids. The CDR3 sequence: CSVEDAGGPRTGELFF. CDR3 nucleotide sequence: TGCAGCGTTGAAGACGCGGGAGGGCCTAGAACCGGGGAGCTGTTTTTT.

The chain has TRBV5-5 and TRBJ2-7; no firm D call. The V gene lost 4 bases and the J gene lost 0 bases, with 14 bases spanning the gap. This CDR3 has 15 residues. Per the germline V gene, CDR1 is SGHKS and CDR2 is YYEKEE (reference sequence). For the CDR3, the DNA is TGTGCCAGCAGCCCGGTCGACATTCTCTCCTACGAGCAGTACTTC. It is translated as CASSPVDILSYEQYF.

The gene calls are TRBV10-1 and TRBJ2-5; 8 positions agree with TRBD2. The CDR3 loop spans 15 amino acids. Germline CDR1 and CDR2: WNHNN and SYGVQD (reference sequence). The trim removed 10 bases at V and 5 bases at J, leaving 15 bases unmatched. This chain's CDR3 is CATPARGGARETQYF. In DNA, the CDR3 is TGCGCCACCCCCGCACGGGGGGGGGCACGGGAGACCCAGTACTTC.

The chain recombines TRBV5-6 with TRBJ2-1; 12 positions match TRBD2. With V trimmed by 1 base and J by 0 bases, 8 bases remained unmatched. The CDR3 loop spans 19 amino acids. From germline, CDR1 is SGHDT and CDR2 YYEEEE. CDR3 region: CASSLPGTSGWSSYNEQFF. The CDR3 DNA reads TGTGCCAGCAGCTTGCCCGGGACTAGCGGGTGGTCCTCCTACAATGAGCAGTTCTTC.

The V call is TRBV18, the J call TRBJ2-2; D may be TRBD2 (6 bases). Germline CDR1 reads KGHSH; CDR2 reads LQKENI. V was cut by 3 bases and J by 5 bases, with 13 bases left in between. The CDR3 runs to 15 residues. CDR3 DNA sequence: TGTGCCAGCTCACCCTTAGCGGCGGGGACCGGGGAGCTGTTTTTT. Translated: CASSPLAAGTGELFF.

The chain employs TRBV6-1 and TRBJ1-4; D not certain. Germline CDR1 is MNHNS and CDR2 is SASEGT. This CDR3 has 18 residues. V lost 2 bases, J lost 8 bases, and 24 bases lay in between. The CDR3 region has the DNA TGTGCCAGCAGTGAATTTTTAGGAGGACGCGGTATCGTAGAAAAACTGTTTTTT. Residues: CASSEFLGGRGIVEKLFF.

CDR3 bases: TGTGCCTGGAATCAGGGGGCCACCTACGAGCAGTACTTC. It translates to CAWNQGATYEQYF. The chain employs TRBV30 and TRBJ2-5; TRBD1 matches 8 bases. The better agreement between TRBJ2-7 and the DNA end casts doubt on the J call. The CDR3 sequence is 13 residues long. Germline CDR1 reads GTSNPN; CDR2 reads SVGIG (reference sequence).